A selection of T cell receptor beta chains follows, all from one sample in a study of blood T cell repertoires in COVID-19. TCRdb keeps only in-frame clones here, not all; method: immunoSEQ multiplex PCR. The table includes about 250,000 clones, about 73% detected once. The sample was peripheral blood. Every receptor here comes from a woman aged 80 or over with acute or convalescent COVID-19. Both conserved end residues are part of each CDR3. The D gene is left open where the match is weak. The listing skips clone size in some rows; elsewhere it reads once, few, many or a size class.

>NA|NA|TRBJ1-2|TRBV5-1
CASSSAGLGYTF
TGCGCCAGCAGCTCGGCAGGGTTGGGCTACACCTTC
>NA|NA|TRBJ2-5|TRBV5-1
CASSLMTGQIQETQYF
TGCGCCAGCAGCTTGATGACAGGTCAGATCCAAGAGACCCAGTACTTC
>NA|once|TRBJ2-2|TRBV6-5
CASVGQPNTGELFF
TGTGCCAGCGTCGGACAACCGAACACCGGGGAGCTGTTTTTT
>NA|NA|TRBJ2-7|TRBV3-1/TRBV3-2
CASSQGWRGSYEQYF
TGTGCCAGCAGCCAAGGGTGGAGGGGAAGCTACGAGCAGTACTTC
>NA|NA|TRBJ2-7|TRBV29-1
CSAGSVGEQYF
TGCAGCGCCGGTTCGGTTGGCGAGCAGTACTTC
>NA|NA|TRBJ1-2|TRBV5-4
CASSLARQVYYGYTF
TGTGCCAGCAGCTTGGCCAGGCAGGTTTACTATGGCTACACCTTC
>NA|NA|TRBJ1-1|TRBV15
CATSRDVGKNTEAFF
TGTGCCACCAGCAGAGATGTGGGCAAGAACACTGAAGCTTTCTTT
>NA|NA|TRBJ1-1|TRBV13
CASSLPGSGTTEAFF
TGTGCCAGCAGCTTACCAGGCTCCGGAACCACTGAAGCTTTCTTT
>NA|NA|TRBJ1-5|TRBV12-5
CASGLGEGHWGNQPQHF
TGTGCTAGTGGTTTGGGAGAAGGACATTGGGGCAATCAGCCCCAGCATTTT
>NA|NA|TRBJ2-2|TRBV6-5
CASSYSFTTNTGELFF
TGTGCCAGCAGTTACTCGTTCACAACGAACACCGGGGAGCTGTTTTTT
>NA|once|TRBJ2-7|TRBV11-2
CASSFGLSGFEQYF
TGTGCCAGCAGCTTCGGTCTATCAGGGTTCGAGCAGTACTTC
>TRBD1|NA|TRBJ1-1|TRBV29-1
CSVDTGTGAGTEAFF
TGCAGCGTTGACACCGGGACAGGGGCCGGCACTGAAGCTTTCTTT